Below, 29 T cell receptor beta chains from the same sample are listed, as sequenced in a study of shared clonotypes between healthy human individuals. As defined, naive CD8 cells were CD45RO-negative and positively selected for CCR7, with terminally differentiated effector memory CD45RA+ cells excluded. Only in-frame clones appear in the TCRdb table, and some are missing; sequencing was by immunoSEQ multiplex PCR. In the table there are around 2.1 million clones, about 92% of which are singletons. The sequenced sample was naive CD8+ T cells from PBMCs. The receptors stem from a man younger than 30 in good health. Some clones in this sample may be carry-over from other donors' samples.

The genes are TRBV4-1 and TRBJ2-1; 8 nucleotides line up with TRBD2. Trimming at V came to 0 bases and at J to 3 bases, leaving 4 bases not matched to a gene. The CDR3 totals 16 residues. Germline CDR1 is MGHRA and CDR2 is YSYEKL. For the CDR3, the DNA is TGCGCCAGCAGCCAAGAGGGTCTAGCGGGCTACAATGAGCAGTTCTTC. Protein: CASSQEGLAGYNEQFF.

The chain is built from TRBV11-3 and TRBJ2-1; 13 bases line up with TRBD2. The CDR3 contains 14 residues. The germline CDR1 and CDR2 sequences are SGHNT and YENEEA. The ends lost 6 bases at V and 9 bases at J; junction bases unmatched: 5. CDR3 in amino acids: CASSPLAGGPEQFF. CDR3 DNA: TGTGCCAGCAGTCCACTAGCGGGAGGGCCTGAGCAGTTCTTC.

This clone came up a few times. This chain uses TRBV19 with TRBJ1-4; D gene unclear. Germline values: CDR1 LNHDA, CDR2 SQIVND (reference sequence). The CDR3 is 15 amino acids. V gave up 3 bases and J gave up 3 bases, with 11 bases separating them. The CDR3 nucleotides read TGTGCCAGTAGTATGGGCTCGAGGGCTAATGAAAAACTGTTTTTT. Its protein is CASSMGSRANEKLFF.

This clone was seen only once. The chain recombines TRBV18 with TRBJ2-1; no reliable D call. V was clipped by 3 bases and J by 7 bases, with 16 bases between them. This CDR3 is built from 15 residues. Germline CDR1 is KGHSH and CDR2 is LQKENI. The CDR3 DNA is TGTGCCAGCTCACCTATAATGGCCTTGGGGAATGAGCAGTTCTTC. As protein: CASSPIMALGNEQFF.

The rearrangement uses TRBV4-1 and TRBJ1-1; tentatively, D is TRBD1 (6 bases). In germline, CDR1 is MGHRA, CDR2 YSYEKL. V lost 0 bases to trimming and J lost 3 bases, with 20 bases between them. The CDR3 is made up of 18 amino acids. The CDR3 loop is CASSQDRLQAGAYTEAFF. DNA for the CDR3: TGCGCCAGCAGCCAAGATCGTTTACAGGCAGGGGCCTACACTGAAGCTTTCTTT.

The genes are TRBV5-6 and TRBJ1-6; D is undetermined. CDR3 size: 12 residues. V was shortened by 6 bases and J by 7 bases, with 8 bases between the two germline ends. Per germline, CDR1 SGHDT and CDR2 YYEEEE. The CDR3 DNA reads TGTGCCAGCACCCTCTTGAATTCACCCCTCCACTTT. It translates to CASTLLNSPLHF.

In nucleotides, the CDR3 is TGCGCCAGCAGAGGACAGGGAACCTACGAGCAGTACTTC. The encoded protein is CASRGQGTYEQYF. This chain joins TRBV5-1 and TRBJ2-7, with 8 bases that match TRBD1. This CDR3 has 13 residues. J was trimmed by 2 bases and V by 5 bases; bases with no gene match: 3. The germline gives CDR1 SGHRS, CDR2 YFSETQ.

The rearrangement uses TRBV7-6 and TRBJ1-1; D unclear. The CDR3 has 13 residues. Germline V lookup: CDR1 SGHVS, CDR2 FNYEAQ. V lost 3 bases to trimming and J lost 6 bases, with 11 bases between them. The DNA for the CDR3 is TGTGCCAGCAGCTTCGGGGAAGGCGCTGAAGCTTTCTTT. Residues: CASSFGEGAEAFF.

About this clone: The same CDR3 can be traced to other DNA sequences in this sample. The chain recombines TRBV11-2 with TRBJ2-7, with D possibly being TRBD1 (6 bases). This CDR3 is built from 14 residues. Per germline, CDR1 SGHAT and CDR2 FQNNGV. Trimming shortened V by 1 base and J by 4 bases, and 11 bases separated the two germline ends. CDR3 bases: TGTGCCAGCAGCTTAGGTCCAGGGGTGTACGAGCAGTACTTC. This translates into CASSLGPGVYEQYF.

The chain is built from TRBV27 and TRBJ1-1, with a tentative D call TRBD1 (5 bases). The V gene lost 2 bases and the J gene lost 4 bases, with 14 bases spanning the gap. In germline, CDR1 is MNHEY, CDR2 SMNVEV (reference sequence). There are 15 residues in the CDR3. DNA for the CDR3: TGTGCCAGCAGTTTAAGGTCACCTGGGACCACTGAAGCTTTCTTT. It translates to CASSLRSPGTTEAFF.

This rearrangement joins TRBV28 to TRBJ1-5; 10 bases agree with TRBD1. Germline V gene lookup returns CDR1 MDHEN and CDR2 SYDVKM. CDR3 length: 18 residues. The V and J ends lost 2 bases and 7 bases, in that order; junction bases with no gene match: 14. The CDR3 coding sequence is TGTGCCAGCAGTTTAAGTCTGCCGAGACAGGGGGCAGGGCAGCCCCAGCATTTT. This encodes CASSLSLPRQGAGQPQHF.

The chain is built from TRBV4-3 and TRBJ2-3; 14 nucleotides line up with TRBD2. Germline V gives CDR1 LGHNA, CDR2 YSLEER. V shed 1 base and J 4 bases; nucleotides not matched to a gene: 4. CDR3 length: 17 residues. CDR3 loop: CASSQGLAGGVADTQYF. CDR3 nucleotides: TGCGCCAGCAGCCAAGGACTAGCGGGGGGGGTCGCAGATACGCAGTATTTT.

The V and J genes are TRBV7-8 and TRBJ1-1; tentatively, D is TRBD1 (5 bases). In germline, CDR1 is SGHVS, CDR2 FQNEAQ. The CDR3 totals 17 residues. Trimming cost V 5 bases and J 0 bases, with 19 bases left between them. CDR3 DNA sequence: TGTGCCAGCAGCCCATCAGGGCCCTGGGGGATGAACACTGAAGCTTTCTTT. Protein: CASSPSGPWGMNTEAFF. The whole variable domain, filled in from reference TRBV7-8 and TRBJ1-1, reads GAGVSQSPRYKVAKRGQDVALRCDPISGHVSLFWYQQALGQGPEFLTYFQNEAQLDKSGLPSDRFFAERPEGSVSTLKIQRTQQEDSAVYLCASSPSGPWGMNTEAFFGQGTRLTVV.

CDR3 sequence reads: CAWSKVRGDGDTQYF. The CDR3 DNA sequence: TGTGCCTGGAGTAAGGTCCGGGGAGATGGAGATACGCAGTATTTT. The chain joins TRBV30 to TRBJ2-3; tentatively, D is TRBD2 (5 bases). CDR1 and CDR2 (germline): GTSNPN, SVGIG (reference sequence). Trimming removed 2 bases at V and 5 bases at J, with 17 bases between. This CDR3 spans 15 amino acids.

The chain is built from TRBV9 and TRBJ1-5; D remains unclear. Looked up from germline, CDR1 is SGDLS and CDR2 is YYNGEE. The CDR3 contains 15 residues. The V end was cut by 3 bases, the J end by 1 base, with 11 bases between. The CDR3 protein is CASSARTGSNQPQHF. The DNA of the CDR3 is TGTGCCAGCAGCGCCAGGACGGGGAGCAATCAGCCCCAGCATTTT.

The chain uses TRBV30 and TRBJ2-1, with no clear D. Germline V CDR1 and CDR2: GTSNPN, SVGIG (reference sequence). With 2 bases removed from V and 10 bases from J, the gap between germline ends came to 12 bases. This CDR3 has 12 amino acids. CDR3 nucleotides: TGTGCCTGGAGTTCCCTGTTGGGGGAGCAGTTCTTC. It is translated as CAWSSLLGEQFF.

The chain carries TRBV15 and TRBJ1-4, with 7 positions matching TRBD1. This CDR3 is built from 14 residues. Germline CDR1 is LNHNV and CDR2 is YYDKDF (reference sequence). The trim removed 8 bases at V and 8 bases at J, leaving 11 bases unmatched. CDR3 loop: CATRETGVGEKLFF. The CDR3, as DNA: TGTGCCACCCGAGAAACAGGGGTAGGGGAAAAACTGTTTTTT.

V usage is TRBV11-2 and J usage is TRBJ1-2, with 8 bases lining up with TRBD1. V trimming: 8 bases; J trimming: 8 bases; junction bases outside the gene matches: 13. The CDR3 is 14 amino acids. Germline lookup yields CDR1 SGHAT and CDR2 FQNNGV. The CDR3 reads CASDFTARGQGYTF. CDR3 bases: TGTGCCAGCGACTTTACGGCCAGGGGGCAAGGCTACACCTTC.

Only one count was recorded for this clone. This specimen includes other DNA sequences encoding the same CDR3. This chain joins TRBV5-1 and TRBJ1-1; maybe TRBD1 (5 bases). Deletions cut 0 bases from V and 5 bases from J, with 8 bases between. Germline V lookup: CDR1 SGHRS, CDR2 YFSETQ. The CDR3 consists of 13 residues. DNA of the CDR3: TGCGCCAGCAGCTTGGTACGGGGGACTGAAGCTTTCTTT. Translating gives CASSLVRGTEAFF.

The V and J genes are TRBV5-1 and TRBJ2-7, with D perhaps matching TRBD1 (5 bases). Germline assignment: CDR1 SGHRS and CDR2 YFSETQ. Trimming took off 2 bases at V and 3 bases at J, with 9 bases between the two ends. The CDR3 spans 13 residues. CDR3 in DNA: TGCGCCAGCAGCTTCCCAGGGTACTACGAGCAGTACTTC. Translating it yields CASSFPGYYEQYF.

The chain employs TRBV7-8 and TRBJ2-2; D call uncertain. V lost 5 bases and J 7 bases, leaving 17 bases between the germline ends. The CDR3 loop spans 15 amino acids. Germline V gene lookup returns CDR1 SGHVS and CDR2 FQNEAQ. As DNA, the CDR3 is TGTGCCAGCAGCCCGGATACGGGTTCTAACGGGGAGCTGTTTTTT. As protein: CASSPDTGSNGELFF.

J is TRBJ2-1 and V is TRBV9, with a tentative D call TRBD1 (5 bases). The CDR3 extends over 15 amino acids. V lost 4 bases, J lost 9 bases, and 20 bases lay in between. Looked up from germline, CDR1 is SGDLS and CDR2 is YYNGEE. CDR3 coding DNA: TGTGCCAGCAGCCCACAAGTCATCATTGACAGTGAGCAGTTCTTC. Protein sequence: CASSPQVIIDSEQFF. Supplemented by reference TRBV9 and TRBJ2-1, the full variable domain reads DSGVTQTPKHLITATGQRVTLRCSPRSGDLSVYWYQQSLDQGLQFLIQYYNGEERAKGNILERFSAQQFPDLHSELNLSSLELGDSALYFCASSPQVIIDSEQFFGPGTRLTVL.

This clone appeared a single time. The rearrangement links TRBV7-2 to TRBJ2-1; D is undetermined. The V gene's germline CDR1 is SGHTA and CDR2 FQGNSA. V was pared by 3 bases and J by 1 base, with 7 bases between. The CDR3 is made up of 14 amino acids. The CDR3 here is CASSLMGSYNEQFF. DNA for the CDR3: TGTGCCAGCAGCTTGATGGGGTCCTACAATGAGCAGTTCTTC.

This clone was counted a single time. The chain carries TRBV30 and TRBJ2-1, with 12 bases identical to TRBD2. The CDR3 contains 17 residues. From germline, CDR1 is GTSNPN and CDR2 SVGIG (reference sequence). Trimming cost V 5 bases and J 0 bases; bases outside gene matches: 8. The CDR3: CAWGGLAGPSSYNEQFF. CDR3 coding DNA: TGTGCCTGGGGGGGACTAGCGGGTCCGAGCTCCTACAATGAGCAGTTCTTC.

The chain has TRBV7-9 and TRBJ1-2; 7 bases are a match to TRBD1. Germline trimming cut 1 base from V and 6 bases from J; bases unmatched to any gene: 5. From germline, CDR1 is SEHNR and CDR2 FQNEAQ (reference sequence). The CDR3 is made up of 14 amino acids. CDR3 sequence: CASSLGDSGHGYTF. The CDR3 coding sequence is TGTGCCAGCAGCTTAGGGGACAGCGGTCATGGCTACACCTTC.

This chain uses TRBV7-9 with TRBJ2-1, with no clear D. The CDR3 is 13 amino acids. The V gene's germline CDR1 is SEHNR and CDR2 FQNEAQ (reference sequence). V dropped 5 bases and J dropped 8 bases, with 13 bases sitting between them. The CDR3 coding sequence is TGTGCCAGCAGCGTAGGCCGTTCGCATGAGCAGTTCTTC. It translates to CASSVGRSHEQFF.

DNA for the CDR3: TGCAGCGGCCAGGGGGACTATGGCTACACCTTC. Translation: CSGQGDYGYTF. The J gene is TRBJ1-2, the V gene TRBV29-1, with TRBD1 identical over 7 bases. Germline values: CDR1 SQVTM, CDR2 ANQGSEA. The CDR3 runs to 11 residues. The junction had 2 bases not matched to a gene; V was cut back by 7 bases and J by 3 bases.

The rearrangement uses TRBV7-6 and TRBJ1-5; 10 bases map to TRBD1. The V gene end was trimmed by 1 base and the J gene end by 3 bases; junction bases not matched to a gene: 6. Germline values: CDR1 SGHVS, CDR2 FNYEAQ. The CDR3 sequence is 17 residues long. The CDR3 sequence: CASSLGPGQGYNQPQHF. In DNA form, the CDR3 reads TGTGCCAGCAGCTTAGGACCGGGACAGGGGTACAATCAGCCCCAGCATTTT.

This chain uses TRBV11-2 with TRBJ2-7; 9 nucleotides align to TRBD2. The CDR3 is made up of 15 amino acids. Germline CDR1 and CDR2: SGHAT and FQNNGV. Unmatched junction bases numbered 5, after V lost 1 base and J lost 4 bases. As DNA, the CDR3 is TGTGCCAGCAGCTTAGGACTAGCGGACATATACGAGCAGTACTTC. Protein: CASSLGLADIYEQYF.